The rows below give T cell receptor beta chains drawn from one sample of a study of blood T cell repertoires in COVID-19. TCRdb's table, derived via immunoSEQ multiplex PCR, lists solely in-frame clones and lacks some. Of around 62,000 clones in the sample, 88% were seen once. Sequenced sample: PBMCs or T cells enriched from blood (not recorded which). The receptors shown here come from a woman aged 35 to 49 who had recovered from COVID-19. Both conserved end residues are part of each CDR3. The D gene is left open where the match is weak. Clone size, where shown, is once, few, many, or a class for clones that have expanded.

d_call j_call clone_size v_call cdr3_nt cdr3_aa
TRBD2 TRBJ2-1 NA TRBV3-1/TRBV3-2 TGTGCCAGCAGCCAGCTGGGACTAGCGGGTTACAATGAGCAGTTCTTC CASSQLGLAGYNEQFF
NA TRBJ2-7 NA TRBV12-3/TRBV12-4 TGTGCCAGCAGATCGGGACTCGTTTACGAGCAGTACTTC CASRSGLVYEQYF
NA TRBJ1-1 NA TRBV6-5 TGTGCCAGCAGTAAAAATCTTGCGGACACTGAAGCTTTCTTT CASSKNLADTEAFF
TRBD2 TRBJ2-7 NA TRBV19 TGTGCCAGTAGTCTTATAGCGGGGGGGCCAGGGAGCGAGCAGTACTTC CASSLIAGGPGSEQYF
TRBD1 TRBJ1-1 NA TRBV5-1 TGCGCCAGCAGCTTAGGGACAGTAAACACTGAAGCTTTCTTT CASSLGTVNTEAFF
NA TRBJ2-7 NA TRBV11-2 TGTGCCAGCAGCTTAGACGGTCAGGGCACCTACGAGCAGTACTTC CASSLDGQGTYEQYF
TRBD1 TRBJ1-2 NA TRBV19 TGTGCCAGTAGTATTCAGGGGGCAGTTGGCTACACCTTC CASSIQGAVGYTF
TRBD1 TRBJ2-5 NA TRBV6-2/TRBV6-3 TGTGCCAGCAGCGCTACAGGGGTGCGAGAGACCCAGTACTTC CASSATGVRETQYF
TRBD2 TRBJ2-1 NA TRBV6-1 TGTGCCAGCAGTGAAGCTGCGGGGGGGCACAATGAGCAGTTCTTC CASSEAAGGHNEQFF
TRBD2 TRBJ2-1 NA TRBV13 TGTGCCAGCAGCCGTGGGACTAGCGGGCTCACCCAGGCGTTGGGTGAGCAGTTCTTC CASSRGTSGLTQALGEQFF
TRBD1 TRBJ2-7 NA TRBV9 TGTGCCAGCAGCCAGGGACAGGCGCTAACGTACGAGCAGTACTTC CASSQGQALTYEQYF
TRBD1 TRBJ2-6 NA TRBV5-4 TGTGCCAGCAGCGGGGACAGGGCTGGGGCCAACGTCCTGACTTTC CASSGDRAGANVLTF
NA TRBJ1-2 NA TRBV6-1 TGTGCCAGCAGTGAAGCGTTACAGGGTAGTGGCTACACCTTC CASSEALQGSGYTF
NA TRBJ1-3 NA TRBV27 TGTGCCAGCAGAATCACAGGACACTCTGGAAACACCATATATTTT CASRITGHSGNTIYF
TRBD1 TRBJ1-2 few TRBV7-8 TGTGCCAGCAGCTTACCCCGGGACAGGAGTCGATCAAACTATGGCTACACCTTC CASSLPRDRSRSNYGYTF
TRBD2 TRBJ2-3 NA TRBV3-1/TRBV3-2 TGTGCCAGCAGCCAAGTCGGCGGGGGGGACGCAGATACGCAGTATTTT CASSQVGGGDADTQYF
NA TRBJ2-7 NA TRBV9 TGTGCCAGCAGCGTAGGTGGGTCGGGGGAGCAGTACTTC CASSVGGSGEQYF
NA TRBJ2-3 NA TRBV27 TGTGCCAGCAGTTTGCATGGGCGTACAGATACGCAGTATTTT CASSLHGRTDTQYF
NA TRBJ1-5 NA TRBV18 TGTGCCAGCTCCCCGGGCTCGGGGAGTAGCAATCAGCCCCAGCATTTT CASSPGSGSSNQPQHF
NA TRBJ1-2 NA TRBV3-1/TRBV3-2 TGTGCCAGCAGCCAAGGGGGCGGCACGTTCTCTTCGCGCTACACCTTC CASSQGGGTFSSRYTF
TRBD1 TRBJ1-1 NA TRBV3-1/TRBV3-2 TGTGCCAGCAGCCAAGTAGGGGGCGTGGAAGCTTTCTTT CASSQVGGVEAFF
NA TRBJ1-5 NA TRBV19 TGTGCCAGTACCCCAGGGTTGTATCAGCCCCAGCATTTT CASTPGLYQPQHF
NA TRBJ1-1 NA TRBV19 TGTGCCAGTAGAGGGGCAGCCATGAACACTGAAGCTTTCTTT CASRGAAMNTEAFF
TRBD2 TRBJ2-2 NA TRBV7-6 TGTGCCAGCAGCTTAGGGACTAGCGGGGGGATTAACACCGGGGAGCTGTTTTTT CASSLGTSGGINTGELFF
NA TRBJ1-2 NA TRBV27 TGTGCCAGCAGTCTTACTGAAGCCCCGGGTGGCTACACCTTC CASSLTEAPGGYTF
TRBD1 TRBJ1-2 NA TRBV5-1 TGCGCCAGCAGCTTGACGACAGGGCACTATGGCTACACCTTC CASSLTTGHYGYTF